A selection of T cell receptor beta chains follows, all from one sample in a study of blood T cell repertoires in COVID-19. TCRdb's table, derived via immunoSEQ multiplex PCR, lists solely in-frame clones and lacks some. The sample yields over 300,000 clones, roughly nine tenths seen once. Sequences were obtained from peripheral blood. These receptors all stem from a man younger than 35 who had recovered from COVID-19. CDR3s include the opening cysteine and the closing phenylalanine or tryptophan. D genes are given only for firm matches. Size tells how often a clone was seen (once, few, many) or the class of an expanded clone, and some rows leave it out.

j_call v_call clone_size d_call cdr3_aa cdr3_nt
TRBJ1-1 TRBV9 NA TRBD1 CASAGTGGSPEDTEAFF TGTGCCAGCGCCGGGACAGGGGGTTCACCGGAGGACACTGAAGCTTTCTTT
TRBJ1-1 TRBV6-5 NA NA CASSPKGSAAFF TGTGCCAGCAGCCCAAAAGGGAGTGCAGCTTTCTTT
TRBJ1-5 TRBV4-1 NA TRBD1 CASSQERTGGNQPQHF TGCGCCAGCAGCCAAGAAAGGACAGGGGGCAATCAGCCCCAGCATTTT
TRBJ2-1 TRBV3-1/TRBV3-2 NA TRBD1 CASSQELRDRATYNEQFF TGTGCCAGCAGCCAAGAGCTCCGGGACAGGGCCACCTACAATGAGCAGTTCTTC
TRBJ1-5 TRBV28 few TRBD1 CASSSQGARQPQHF TGTGCCAGCAGCTCCCAGGGGGCTAGGCAGCCCCAGCATTTT
TRBJ1-3 TRBV6-2/TRBV6-3 NA NA CASSYSSVSSGNTIYF TGTGCCAGCAGTTACTCGTCAGTAAGCTCTGGAAACACCATATATTTT
TRBJ1-5 TRBV19 once NA CASSLGRGNQPQHF TGTGCCAGTAGTCTTGGTCGGGGCAATCAGCCCCAGCATTTT
TRBJ2-1 TRBV7-9 NA NA CASSFLLAPYNEQFF TGTGCCAGCAGCTTCCTACTAGCCCCCTACAATGAGCAGTTCTTC
TRBJ1-1 TRBV3-1/TRBV3-2 NA NA CASSLRQTFTEAFF TGTGCCAGCAGCCTCAGACAGACCTTCACTGAAGCTTTCTTT
TRBJ2-1 TRBV5-5 NA TRBD2 CASSSPAGGHLYEQFF TGTGCCAGCAGCTCCCCAGCGGGGGGGCATCTCTATGAGCAGTTCTTC
TRBJ2-2 TRBV19 NA TRBD2 CASSTGRSGRAAGELFF TGTGCCAGTAGTACAGGTAGAAGCGGGAGGGCCGCCGGGGAGCTGTTTTTT
TRBJ1-1 TRBV6-6 few TRBD1 CASSPTGETFF TGTGCCAGCAGTCCTACAGGGGAAACTTTCTTT
TRBJ1-1 TRBV7-9 few NA CASSWGGGWLENTEAFF TGTGCCAGCAGCTGGGGAGGGGGGTGGCTAGAGAACACTGAAGCTTTCTTT
TRBJ2-7 TRBV6-5 NA TRBD1 CASRTRTGAHEQYF TGTGCCAGCAGAACAAGAACAGGGGCGCACGAGCAGTACTTC
TRBJ1-6 TRBV5-5 NA NA CASSPKSSYNSPLHF TGTGCCAGCAGTCCGAAGAGCTCCTATAATTCACCCCTCCACTTT
TRBJ2-7 TRBV18 NA NA CASSPSRGYEQYF TGTGCCAGCTCACCATCCCGGGGGTACGAGCAGTACTTC
TRBJ2-7 TRBV12-3/TRBV12-4 NA TRBD2 CASRASGSYEQYF TGTGCCAGCAGGGCTAGCGGATCCTACGAGCAGTACTTC
TRBJ2-7 TRBV6-6 NA TRBD2 CASSYRSGREYEQYF TGTGCCAGCAGTTACCGGAGCGGGAGAGAATACGAGCAGTACTTC
TRBJ1-1 TRBV27 NA NA CASSLGGGMNTEAFF TGTGCCAGCAGTTTAGGAGGCGGCATGAACACTGAAGCTTTCTTT
TRBJ1-1 TRBV5-4 NA NA CASSLDRVNTEAFF TGTGCCAGCAGCTTGGACAGGGTAAACACTGAAGCTTTCTTT
TRBJ1-5 TRBV6-1 once NA CASSPETGWSQPQHF TGTGCCAGCAGTCCCGAGACAGGTTGGAGTCAGCCCCAGCATTTT
TRBJ2-7 TRBV9 NA TRBD1 CASSVEQGRSYEQYF TGTGCCAGCAGCGTAGAACAGGGGCGCTCCTACGAGCAGTACTTC
TRBJ2-3 TRBV18 NA TRBD1 CASSPPWVGTGITDTQYF TGTGCCAGCTCACCACCGTGGGTCGGGACAGGGATCACAGATACGCAGTATTTT
TRBJ2-1 TRBV21-1 NA NA CASSKRTSGHNEQFF TGTGCCAGCAGTAAGAGGACTAGCGGGCACAATGAGCAGTTCTTC
TRBJ1-1 TRBV4-3 NA NA CASSQRGIGTEAFF TGCGCCAGCAGCCAAAGAGGGATAGGCACTGAAGCTTTCTTT
TRBJ2-2 TRBV11-2 NA TRBD2 CASSLGLVGGELFF TGTGCCAGCAGCTTGGGACTAGTCGGCGGGGAGCTGTTTTTT
TRBJ1-4 TRBV4-3 many NA CASSQERGEKLFF TGCGCCAGCAGCCAAGAACGGGGTGAAAAACTGTTTTTT
TRBJ2-7 TRBV4-2 NA NA CASSHSGGSYEQYF TGTGCCAGCAGCCATTCCGGGGGATCCTACGAGCAGTACTTC
TRBJ1-1 TRBV6-1 NA TRBD1 CASSEPGGETEAFF TGTGCCAGCAGTGAGCCAGGGGGCGAAACTGAAGCTTTCTTT
TRBJ2-7 TRBV4-2 NA TRBD2 CASSQESGGAYEQYF TGTGCCAGCAGCCAAGAGAGCGGGGGGGCCTACGAGCAGTACTTC
TRBJ1-3 TRBV5-8 once NA CASSFSGFASGNTIYF TGTGCCAGCAGCTTTTCAGGGTTTGCCTCTGGAAACACCATATATTTT
TRBJ1-5 TRBV2 NA NA CASSAGGPRPQHF TGTGCCAGCAGCGCCGGGGGGCCGAGGCCCCAGCATTTT
TRBJ1-2 TRBV6-5 NA NA CASSSLGGDGGYTF TGTGCCAGCAGTTCCCTTGGGGGGGACGGGGGCTACACCTTC